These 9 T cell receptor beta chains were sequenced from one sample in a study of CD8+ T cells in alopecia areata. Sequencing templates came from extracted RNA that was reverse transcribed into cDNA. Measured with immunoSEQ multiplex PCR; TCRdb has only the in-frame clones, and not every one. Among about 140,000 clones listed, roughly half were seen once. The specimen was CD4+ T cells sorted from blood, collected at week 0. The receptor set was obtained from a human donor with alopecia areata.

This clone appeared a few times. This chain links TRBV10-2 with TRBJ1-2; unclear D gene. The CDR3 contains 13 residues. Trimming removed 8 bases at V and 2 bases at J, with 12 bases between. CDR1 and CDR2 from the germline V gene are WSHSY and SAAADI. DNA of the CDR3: TGCGCCAGCTCCCAGGAGAAGAACTATGGCTACACCTTC. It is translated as CASSQEKNYGYTF.

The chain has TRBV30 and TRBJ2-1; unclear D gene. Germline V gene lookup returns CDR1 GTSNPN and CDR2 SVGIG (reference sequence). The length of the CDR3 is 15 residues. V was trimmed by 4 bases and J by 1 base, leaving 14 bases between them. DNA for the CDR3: TGTGCCTGGACAGTTGGGTCCGGATCCTACAATGAGCAGTTCTTC. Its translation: CAWTVGSGSYNEQFF.

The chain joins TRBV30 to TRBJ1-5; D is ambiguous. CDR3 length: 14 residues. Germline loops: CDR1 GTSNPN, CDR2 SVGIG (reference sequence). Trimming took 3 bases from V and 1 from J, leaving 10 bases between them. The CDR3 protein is CAWSGGQSNQPQHF. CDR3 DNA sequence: TGTGCCTGGAGCGGTGGTCAGAGCAATCAGCCCCAGCATTTT. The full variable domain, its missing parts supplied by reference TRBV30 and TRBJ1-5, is SQTIHQWPATLVQPVGSPLSLECTVEGTSNPNLYWYRQAAGRGLQLLFYSVGIGQISSEVPQNLSASRPQDRQFILSSKKLLLSDSGFYLCAWSGGQSNQPQHFGDGTRLSIL.

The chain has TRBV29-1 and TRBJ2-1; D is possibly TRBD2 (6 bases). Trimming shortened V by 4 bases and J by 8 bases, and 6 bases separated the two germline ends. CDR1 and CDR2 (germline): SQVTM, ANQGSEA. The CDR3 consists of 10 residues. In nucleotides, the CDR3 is TGCAGCGTTGCGGGGGATGAGCAGTTCTTC. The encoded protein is CSVAGDEQFF.

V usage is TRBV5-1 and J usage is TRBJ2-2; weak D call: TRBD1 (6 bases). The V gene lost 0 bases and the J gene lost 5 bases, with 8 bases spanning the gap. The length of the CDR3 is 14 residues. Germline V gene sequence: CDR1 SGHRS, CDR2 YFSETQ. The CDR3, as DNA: TGCGCCAGCAGCTTGGGGCAGGGGACCGGGGAGCTGTTTTTT. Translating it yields CASSLGQGTGELFF.

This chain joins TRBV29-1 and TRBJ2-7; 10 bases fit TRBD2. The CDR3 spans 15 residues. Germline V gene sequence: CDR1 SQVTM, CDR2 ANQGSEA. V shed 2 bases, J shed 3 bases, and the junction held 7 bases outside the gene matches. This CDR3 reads CSVERLAGAGYEQYF. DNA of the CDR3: TGCAGCGTTGAACGTCTAGCGGGAGCCGGCTACGAGCAGTACTTC.

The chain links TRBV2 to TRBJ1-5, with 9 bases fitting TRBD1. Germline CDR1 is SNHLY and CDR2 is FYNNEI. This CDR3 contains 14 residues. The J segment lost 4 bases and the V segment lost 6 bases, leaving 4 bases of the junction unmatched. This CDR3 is CASRGQGGNQPQHF. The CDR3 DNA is TGTGCCAGCAGGGGACAGGGAGGAAATCAGCCCCAGCATTTT.

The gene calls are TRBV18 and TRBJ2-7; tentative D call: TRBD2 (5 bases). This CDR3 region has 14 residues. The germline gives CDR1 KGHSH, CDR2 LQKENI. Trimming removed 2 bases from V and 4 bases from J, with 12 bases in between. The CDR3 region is CASSPGSGMYEQYF. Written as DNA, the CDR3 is TGTGCCAGCTCACCAGGGTCGGGGATGTACGAGCAGTACTTC.

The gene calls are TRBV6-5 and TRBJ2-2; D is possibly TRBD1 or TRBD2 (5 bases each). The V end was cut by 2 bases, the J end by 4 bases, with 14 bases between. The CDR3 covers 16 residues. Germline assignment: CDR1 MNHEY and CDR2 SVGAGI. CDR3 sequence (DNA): TGTGCCAGCAGTTACGAGCTTGCCGGGACCACCGGGGAGCTGTTTTTT. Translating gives CASSYELAGTTGELFF.